The text below deals with one T cell receptor (beta chain). Antigen specificity is unknown. From germline, CDR1 is WNHNN and CDR2 SYGVQD (reference sequence). The CDR3 loop spans 13 amino acids. V was pared by 2 bases and J by 6 bases, with 10 bases between. The sample is drawn from a study of lymphopenia after photon versus proton radiotherapy. Sequencing used immunoSEQ multiplex PCR; TCRdb keeps in-frame clones, though not all of them. The table lists almost 30,000 clones, 87% of them singletons. Study results and caveats: Relative stability marked proton patients; photon patients lost diversity and naive cells.

The material was peripheral blood, obtained from a patient treated with proton-based radiotherapy. The TCR was taken from a woman aged 55-69 years with cholangiocarcinoma. Some clones in this sample may be carry-over from other donors' samples. This chain uses TRBV10-1 with TRBJ2-5, with D maybe TRBD1 (5 bases). As DNA, the CDR3 is TGCGCCAGCAGTGAGGGGCAGGGAAAGACCCAGTACTTC. It is translated as CASSEGQGKTQYF.